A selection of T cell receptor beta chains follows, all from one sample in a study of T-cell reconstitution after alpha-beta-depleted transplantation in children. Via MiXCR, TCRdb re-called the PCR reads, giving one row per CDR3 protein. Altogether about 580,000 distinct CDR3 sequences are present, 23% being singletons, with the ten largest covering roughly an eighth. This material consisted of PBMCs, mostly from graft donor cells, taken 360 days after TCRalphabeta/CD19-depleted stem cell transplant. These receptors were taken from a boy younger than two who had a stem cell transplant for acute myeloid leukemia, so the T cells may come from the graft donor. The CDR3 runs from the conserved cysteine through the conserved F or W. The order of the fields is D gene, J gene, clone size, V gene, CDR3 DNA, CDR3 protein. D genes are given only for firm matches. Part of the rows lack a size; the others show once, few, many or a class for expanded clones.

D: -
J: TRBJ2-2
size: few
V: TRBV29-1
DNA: TGCAGCGTTGCCCCTTTTGGGGTGGAGGAGCTGTTTTTT
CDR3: CSVAPFGVEELFF

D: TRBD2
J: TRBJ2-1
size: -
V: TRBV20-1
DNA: TGCAGTGCTAATAGGGCTAGCGGGGGGCTCTCCTACAATGAGCAGTTCTTC
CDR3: CSANRASGGLSYNEQFF

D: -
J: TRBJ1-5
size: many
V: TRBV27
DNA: TGTGCCAGCAGGCGGGGGGCCGATCAGCCCCAGCATTTT
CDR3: CASRRGADQPQHF

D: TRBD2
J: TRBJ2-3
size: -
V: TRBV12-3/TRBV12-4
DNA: TGTGCCAGCAGTTTGAAGTACGCCTCGACTAGCGGGGGGGCAAGGGGAGATACGCAGTATTTT
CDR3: CASSLKYASTSGGARGDTQYF

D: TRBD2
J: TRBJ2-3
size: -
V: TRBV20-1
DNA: TGCAGTGCCCTCGGTCGCCGGGGGGGCGAAGATACGCAGTATTTT
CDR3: CSALGRRGGEDTQYF

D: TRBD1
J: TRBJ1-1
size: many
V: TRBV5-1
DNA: TGCGCCAGCAGCAGCGGGGACAGGGAAGCTTTCTTT
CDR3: CASSSGDREAFF

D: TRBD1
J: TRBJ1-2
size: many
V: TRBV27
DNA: TGTGCCAGCAGTCCGCGGACAGGGAACTATGGCTACACCTTC
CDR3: CASSPRTGNYGYTF

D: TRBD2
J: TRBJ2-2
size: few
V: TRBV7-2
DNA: TGTGCCAGCAGCGAGCGGGGGGGGAACACCGGGGAGCTGTTTTTT
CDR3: CASSERGGNTGELFF

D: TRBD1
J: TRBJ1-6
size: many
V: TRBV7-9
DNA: TGTGCCAGCAGCTTATCCGGGACAGTACTTTCACCCCTCCACTTT
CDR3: CASSLSGTVLSPLHF

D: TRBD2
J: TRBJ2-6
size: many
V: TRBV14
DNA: TGTGCCAGCAGCCAAGTCGGGAAAGTGAGTGTCCCAGCGGGGGACACCTCTGGGGCCAACGTCCTGACTTTC
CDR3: CASSQVGKVSVPAGDTSGANVLTF

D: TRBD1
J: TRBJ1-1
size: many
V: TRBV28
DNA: TGTGCCAGCAGTTTCAGGGACAGGGGGTGGCCTGAAGCTTTCTTT
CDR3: CASSFRDRGWPEAFF

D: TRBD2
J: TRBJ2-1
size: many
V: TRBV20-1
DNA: TGCAGTGCTAGGGTGACTAGCGGGGGGTACAATGAGCAGTTCTTC
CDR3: CSARVTSGGYNEQFF